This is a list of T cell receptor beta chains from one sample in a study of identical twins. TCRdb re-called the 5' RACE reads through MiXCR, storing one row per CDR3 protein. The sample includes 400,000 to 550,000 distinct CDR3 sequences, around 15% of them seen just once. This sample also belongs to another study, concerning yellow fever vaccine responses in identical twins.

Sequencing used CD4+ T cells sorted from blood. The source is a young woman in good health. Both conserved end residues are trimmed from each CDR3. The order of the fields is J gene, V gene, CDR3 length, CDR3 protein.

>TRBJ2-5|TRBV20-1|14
SASVGTGGSGETQY
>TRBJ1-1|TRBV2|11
ASSYQGETEAF
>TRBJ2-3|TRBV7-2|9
ASSLRDPPY
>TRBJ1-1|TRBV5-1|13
ASSRTGEALTEAF
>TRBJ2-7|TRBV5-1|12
ASGGQGGTYEQY
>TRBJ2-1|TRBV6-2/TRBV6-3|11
ASSAGVDNEQF
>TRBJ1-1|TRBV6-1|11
ASSETDRGEAF
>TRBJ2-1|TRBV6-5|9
ASSYSGRVF
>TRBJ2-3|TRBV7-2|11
ASTSRRLGTQY
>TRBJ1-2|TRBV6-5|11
ASSYVTGGGYT
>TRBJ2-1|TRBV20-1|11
SAALAVKGEQF
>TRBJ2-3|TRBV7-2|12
ASSPRGRGDTQY
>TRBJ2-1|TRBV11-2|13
ASSFYSGRDNEQF
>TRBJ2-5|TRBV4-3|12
ASSQGLQGGTQY
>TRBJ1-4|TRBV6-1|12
ASKNAGGNEKLF
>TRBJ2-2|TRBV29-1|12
SSSSGSGTGELF
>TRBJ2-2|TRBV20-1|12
SAASGQGGGELF
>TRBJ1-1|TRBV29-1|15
SVVRAGTGIPGAEAF
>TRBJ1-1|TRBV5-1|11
ASSLVTGTEAF
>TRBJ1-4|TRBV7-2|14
ASRRDRASTNEKLF
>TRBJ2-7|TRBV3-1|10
ASSHGVHEQY
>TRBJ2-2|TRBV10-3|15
AISVKFGTSGTEELF
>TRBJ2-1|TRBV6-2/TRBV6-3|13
ASSDPGGSGHEQF
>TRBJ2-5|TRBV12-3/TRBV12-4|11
ASRRVGSETQY
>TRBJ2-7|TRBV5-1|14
ASSLSPGQGAHEQY
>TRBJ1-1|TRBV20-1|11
SASRGSDTEAF
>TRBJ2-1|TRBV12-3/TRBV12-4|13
ASTPRGTVYNEQF
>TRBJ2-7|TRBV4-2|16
ASSQERMVAGRVYEQY
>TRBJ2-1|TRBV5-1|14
ASSLFGTSTGGEQF
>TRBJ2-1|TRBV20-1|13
SARLTGTKDREQF
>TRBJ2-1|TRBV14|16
ASSLGLAGKSSYNEQF
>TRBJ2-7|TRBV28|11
ASSLGGNGEQY
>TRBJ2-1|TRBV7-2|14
ASSFGVGRSRDEQF
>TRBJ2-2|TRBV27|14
ASSLFYQRNTGELF
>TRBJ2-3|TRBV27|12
ASRTTAITDTQY
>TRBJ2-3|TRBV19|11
ASSGRREDTQY
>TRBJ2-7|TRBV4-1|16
ASSQAGPPTGVRGEQY
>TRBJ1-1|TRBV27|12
ASSPRAVNTEAF
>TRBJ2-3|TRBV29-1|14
SVFGGTGLSTDTQY
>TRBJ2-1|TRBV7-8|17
ASSRDRPWVGPSHSEQF
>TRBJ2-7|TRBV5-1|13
ASGGLAGGPYEQY
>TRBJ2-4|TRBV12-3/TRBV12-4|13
ASSFGGNRENIQY
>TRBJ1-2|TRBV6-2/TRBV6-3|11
ASSANGRGGYT
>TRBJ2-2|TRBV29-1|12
SVEGTENTGELF
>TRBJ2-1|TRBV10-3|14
AINSGGTRSYNEQF
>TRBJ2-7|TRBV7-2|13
ASSSDRAYSYEQY
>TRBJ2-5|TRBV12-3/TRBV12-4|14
ASRILGGGAVETQY
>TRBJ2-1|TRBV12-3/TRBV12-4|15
ASSSPWGDRGVYEQF
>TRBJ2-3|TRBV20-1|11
SARVAGADTQY
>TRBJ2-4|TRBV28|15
ASSFGGGNIAKNIQY
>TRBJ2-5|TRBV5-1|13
ASRPLAGGQETQY
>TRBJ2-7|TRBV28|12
ASTDRRRQYEQY
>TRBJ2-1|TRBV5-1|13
ASSLILAGYNEQF
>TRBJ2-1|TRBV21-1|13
ASSKGIGEKNEQF
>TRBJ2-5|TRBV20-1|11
SARSSNQETQY
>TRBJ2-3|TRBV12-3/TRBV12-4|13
ASTRTSWSTDTQY
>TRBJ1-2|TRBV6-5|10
ATKQGADGYT
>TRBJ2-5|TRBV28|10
ASNLGRETQY
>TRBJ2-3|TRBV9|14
ASSVYTSGSTDTQY